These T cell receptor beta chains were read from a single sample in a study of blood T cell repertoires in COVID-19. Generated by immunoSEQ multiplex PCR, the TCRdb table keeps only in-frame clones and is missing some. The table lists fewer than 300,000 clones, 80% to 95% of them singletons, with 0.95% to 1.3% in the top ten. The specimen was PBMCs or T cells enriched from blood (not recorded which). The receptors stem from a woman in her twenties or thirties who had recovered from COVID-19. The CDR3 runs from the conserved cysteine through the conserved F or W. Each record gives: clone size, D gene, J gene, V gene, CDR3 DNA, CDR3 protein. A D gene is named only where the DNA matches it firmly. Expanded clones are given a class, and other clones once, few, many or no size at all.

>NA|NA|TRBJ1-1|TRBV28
TGTGCCAGCAGTTTATCCAGGACGGGGAGGGCTGAAGCTTTCTTT
CASSLSRTGRAEAFF
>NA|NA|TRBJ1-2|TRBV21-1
TGTGCCAGCAGCAAACTACCATCCGAGAACGTGCTGAGGGGCTACACCTTC
CASSKLPSENVLRGYTF
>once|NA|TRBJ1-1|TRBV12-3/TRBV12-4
TGTGCCAGCAGTCCAGGAGGGACTGAAGCTTTCTTT
CASSPGGTEAFF
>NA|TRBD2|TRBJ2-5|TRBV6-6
TGTGCCAGCAGTCTGACTGGGGAGGGTCGGGAGACCCAGTACTTC
CASSLTGEGRETQYF
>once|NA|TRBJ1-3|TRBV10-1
TGCGCCAGCAGTGAAGAGGTAGTGCTTGGAAACACCATATATTTT
CASSEEVVLGNTIYF
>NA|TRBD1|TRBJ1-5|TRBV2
TGTGCCAGCAGTGGGGGACAGGGGGTGTATCAGCCCCAGCATTTT
CASSGGQGVYQPQHF
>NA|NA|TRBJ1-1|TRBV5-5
TGTGCCAGCAGCTTGGTCGGTGAAGCTTTCTTT
CASSLVGEAFF
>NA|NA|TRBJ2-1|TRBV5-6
TGTGCCAGCAGCTTGGATTCCGCACGGAGGGTACTCTACAATGAGCAGTTCTTC
CASSLDSARRVLYNEQFF
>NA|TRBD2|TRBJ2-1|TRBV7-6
TGTGCCAGCAGCCATACTAGCGGGGCTTACAATGAGCAGTTCTTC
CASSHTSGAYNEQFF
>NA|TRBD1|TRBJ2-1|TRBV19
TGTGCCAGTAGTATCCCGGACAGGGGAATTTTCGATGAGCAGTTCTTC
CASSIPDRGIFDEQFF
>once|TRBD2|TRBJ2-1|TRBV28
TGTGCCAGCAGGGTGAACGGACTAGCGGTTTACAATGAGCAGTTCTTC
CASRVNGLAVYNEQFF
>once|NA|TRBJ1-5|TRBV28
TGTGCCAGCAGTTTCCAGGAATATCAGCCCCAGCATTTT
CASSFQEYQPQHF
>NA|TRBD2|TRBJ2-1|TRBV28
TGTGCCAGCAGCGGGAGGGCCCACAATGAGCAGTTCTTC
CASSGRAHNEQFF
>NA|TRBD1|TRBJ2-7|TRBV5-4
TGTGCCAGCAACCCGGGACAGGGCCACTCCTACGAGCAGTACTTC
CASNPGQGHSYEQYF
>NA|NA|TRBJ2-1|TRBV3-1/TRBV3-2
TGTGCCAGCAGCCCGACTAGTGACAATGAGCAGTTCTTC
CASSPTSDNEQFF
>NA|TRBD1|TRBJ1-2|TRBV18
TGTGCCAGCTCACCGAACCAGGGGGCCGGCTACACCTTC
CASSPNQGAGYTF
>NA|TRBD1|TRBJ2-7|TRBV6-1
TGTGCCAGCAGGGACACAGGGGGCCTAGACGAGCAGTACTTC
CASRDTGGLDEQYF
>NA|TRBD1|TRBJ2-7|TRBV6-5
TGTGCCAGCAGTTACTCTGACAGGGGAAGCTACGAGCAGTACTTC
CASSYSDRGSYEQYF
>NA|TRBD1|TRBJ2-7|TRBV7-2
TGTGCCAGCAGCGACAGGGTTGCCGAGCAGTACTTC
CASSDRVAEQYF
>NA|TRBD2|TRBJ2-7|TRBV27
TGTGCCAGCAGTCGGGACTACCCCCTCGAGCAGTACTTC
CASSRDYPLEQYF
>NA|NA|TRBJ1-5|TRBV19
TGTGCCAGTAGCGGGTCGACAGGTGGTAGCAATCAGCCCCAGCATTTT
CASSGSTGGSNQPQHF
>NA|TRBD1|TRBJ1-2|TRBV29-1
TGCAGCGTGGGACAGGCCCCATATAACTATGGCTACACCTTC
CSVGQAPYNYGYTF
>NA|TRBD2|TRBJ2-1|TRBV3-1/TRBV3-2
TGTGCCAGCAGCCAGAGACGAGCTAGCGGGAGCTACAATGAGCAGTTCTTC
CASSQRRASGSYNEQFF
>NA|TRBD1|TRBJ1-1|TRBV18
TGTGCCAGCTCACCACGGGACAGGGGGCAAACTGAAGCTTTCTTT
CASSPRDRGQTEAFF
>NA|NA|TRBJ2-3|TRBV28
TGTGCCAGCAGTCCCGGGGTTAGCGGCTTTAGCACAGATACGCAGTATTTT
CASSPGVSGFSTDTQYF
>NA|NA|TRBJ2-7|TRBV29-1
TGCAGCTTTGGAGGAGGGAACTACGAGCAGTACTTC
CSFGGGNYEQYF
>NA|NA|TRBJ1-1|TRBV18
TGTGCCAGCTCACCGCTCGGAAGCCAGGTTGAAGCTTTCTTT
CASSPLGSQVEAFF
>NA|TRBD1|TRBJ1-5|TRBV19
TGTGCCAGTAGTACTCTTCCGGGACAGGGGGCTAGAGAGCCCCAGCATTTT
CASSTLPGQGAREPQHF
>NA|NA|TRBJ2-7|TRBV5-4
TGTGCCAGCAGCCCTGGGGGGTTGGTCGGGATCGGGGGCGAGCAGTACTTC
CASSPGGLVGIGGEQYF
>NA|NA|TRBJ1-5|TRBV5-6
TGTGCCAGCAGCTTTGGGGGGAGCAATCAGCCCCAGCATTTT
CASSFGGSNQPQHF
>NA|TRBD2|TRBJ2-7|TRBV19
TGTGCCAGCTCGACTAGCGGGAACTCCTACGAGCAGTACTTC
CASSTSGNSYEQYF
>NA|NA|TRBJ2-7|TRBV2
TGTGCCAGCAAAAGTCAGCAGGGTACCTCGTACGAGCAGTACTTC
CASKSQQGTSYEQYF
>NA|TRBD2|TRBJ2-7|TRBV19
TGTGCCAGTAGTCTAGGGCGGAGCGGGAGTCTCTACGAGCAGTACTTC
CASSLGRSGSLYEQYF
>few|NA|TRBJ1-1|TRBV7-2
TGTGCCAGCAGCTTAGGATCCGGGGTATGGGAAGTCACTGAAGCTTTCTTT
CASSLGSGVWEVTEAFF
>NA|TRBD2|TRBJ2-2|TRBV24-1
TGTGCCAGCGGACTAGCTAGTGCCGGGGAGCTGTTTTTT
CASGLASAGELFF
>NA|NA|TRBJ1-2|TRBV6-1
TGTGCCAGCAGTGAAGTGGGGAGACATCGAGGCTACACCTTC
CASSEVGRHRGYTF
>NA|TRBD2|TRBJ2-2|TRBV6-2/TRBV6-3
TGTGCCAGCAGTCCCCTGGGGGGGAAAAACACCGGGGAGCTGTTTTTT
CASSPLGGKNTGELFF
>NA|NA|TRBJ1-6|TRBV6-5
TGTGCCAGCAGACAGGGAGTAGGCTTGAATTCACCCCTCCACTTT
CASRQGVGLNSPLHF
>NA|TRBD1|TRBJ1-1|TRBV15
TGTGCCACCAGCCGGGACAGGGGGTCAACTGAAGCTTTCTTT
CATSRDRGSTEAFF
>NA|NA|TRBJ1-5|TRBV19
TGTGCCAGTAGTAATTCTTTCGGCAATCAGCCCCAGCATTTT
CASSNSFGNQPQHF
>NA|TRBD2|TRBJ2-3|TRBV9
TGTGCCAGCAGCGTAGACAGCGGACTAGCGGGACGGACAGATACGCAGTATTTT
CASSVDSGLAGRTDTQYF
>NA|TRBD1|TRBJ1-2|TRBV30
TGTGCCTGGAGTGGGGGACAGATAAACTATGGCTACACCTTC
CAWSGGQINYGYTF
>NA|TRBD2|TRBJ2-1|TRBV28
TGTGCCAGCATCCCCGGGCTAGCGGGTAGCAATGAGCAGTTCTTC
CASIPGLAGSNEQFF
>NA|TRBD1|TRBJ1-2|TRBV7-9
TGTGCCAGCAGCCTAACCGGGACAGAATATGGCTACACCTTC
CASSLTGTEYGYTF
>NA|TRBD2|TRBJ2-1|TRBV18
TGTGCCAGCTCACCGGCGGGAGGGAGCTATGAGCAGTTCTTC
CASSPAGGSYEQFF
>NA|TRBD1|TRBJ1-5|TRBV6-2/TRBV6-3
TGTGCCAGCAACCCCCAGGGGGGGCCCCAGCATTTT
CASNPQGGPQHF
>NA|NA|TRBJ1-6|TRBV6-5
TGTGCCAGCAGCCTCCGGGGAAATAATTCACCCCTCCACTTT
CASSLRGNNSPLHF
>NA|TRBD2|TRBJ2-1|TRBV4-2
TGTGCCAGCAGCCAAGATGAGCTAGCGGGAAGTCCGAATGAGCAGTTCTTC
CASSQDELAGSPNEQFF